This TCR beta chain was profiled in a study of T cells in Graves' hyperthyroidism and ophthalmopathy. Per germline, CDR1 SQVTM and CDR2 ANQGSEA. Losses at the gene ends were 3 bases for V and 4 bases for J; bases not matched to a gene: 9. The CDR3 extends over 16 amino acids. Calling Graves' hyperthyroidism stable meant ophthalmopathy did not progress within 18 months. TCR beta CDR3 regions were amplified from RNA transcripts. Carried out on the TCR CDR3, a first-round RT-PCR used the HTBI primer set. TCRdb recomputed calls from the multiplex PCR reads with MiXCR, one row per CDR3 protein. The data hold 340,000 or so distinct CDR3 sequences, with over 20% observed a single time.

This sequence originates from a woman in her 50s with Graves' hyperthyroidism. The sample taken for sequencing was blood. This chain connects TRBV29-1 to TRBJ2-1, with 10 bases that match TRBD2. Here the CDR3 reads CSVDGASGRGYNEQFF. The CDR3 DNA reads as TGCAGCGTTGATGGTGCTAGCGGGAGAGGGTACAATGAGCAGTTCTTC.